Following are 10 T cell receptor beta chains from one sample sequenced in a study of beta chain features in type 1 diabetes. Study observations and caveats: All four CD4+ subsets of Type 1 diabetes patients contained TCRB CDR3s that were moderately but significantly shorter.

Expressed TCRB transcripts were sequenced, since all the RNA that had been isolated was reverse transcribed. Sequenced by immunoSEQ multiplex PCR; TCRdb stores in-frame clones only, minus some. The table records tens of thousands of clones, about 45% of them present only once. These receptors lack a known antigen. The sequencing input was stem cell memory CD4+ T cells from blood. Every receptor here comes from a man aged 25 to 40 with type 1 diabetes.

The chain is built from TRBV7-2 and TRBJ1-1, with D unresolved. V shed 3 bases and J shed 3 bases, with 11 bases lying between them. The CDR3 runs 14 residues. Germline V gene sequence: CDR1 SGHTA, CDR2 FQGNSA. The CDR3 spells CASSFKPRDTEAFF. CDR3 in DNA: TGTGCCAGCAGCTTTAAACCCCGGGACACTGAAGCTTTCTTT.

This clone has only a few counts. The chain couples TRBV30 to TRBJ1-3, with no clear D. V shed 3 bases and J shed 4 bases, with 16 bases lying between them. The CDR3 runs to 15 residues. Per the germline V gene, CDR1 is GTSNPN and CDR2 is SVGIG (reference sequence). CDR3 nucleotide sequence: TGTGCCTGGAGGTCCCAGGCCCCCTGGGGAAACACCATATATTTT. This codes for CAWRSQAPWGNTIYF.

This chain links TRBV28 with TRBJ2-1; maybe TRBD2 (6 bases). CDR1 and CDR2 (germline): MDHEN, SYDVKM. This CDR3 is built from 15 residues. The V end was cut by 6 bases, the J end by 5 bases, with 17 bases between. The DNA for the CDR3 is TGTGCCAGCAGAACTCCATCGGCTAGCGACAATGAGCAGTTCTTC. Translation gives CASRTPSASDNEQFF.

This sequence joins TRBV30 and TRBJ1-5, with D possibly being TRBD1 (6 bases). Germline CDR1 is GTSNPN and CDR2 is SVGIG (reference sequence). The length of the CDR3 is 13 residues. Trimming took off 3 bases at V and 9 bases at J, with 15 bases between the two ends. The DNA for the CDR3 is TGTGCCTGGAGCGTGGGACACTCGGTGCCCCAGCATTTT. Translated: CAWSVGHSVPQHF.

The rearrangement uses TRBV5-1 and TRBJ2-3; tentative D call: TRBD2 (6 bases). The CDR3 totals 14 residues. V lost 4 bases, J lost 1 base, and 10 bases lay in between. Germline CDR1 reads SGHRS; CDR2 reads YFSETQ. CDR3 region: CASSRDSGTDTQYF. The DNA of the CDR3 is TGCGCCAGCAGCCGGGACTCGGGCACAGATACGCAGTATTTT.

This clone turned up a few times. The CDR3 loop reads CASSLATEVGLFF. The CDR3 DNA reads as TGTGCCAGCAGTTTAGCGACTGAAGTAGGACTGTTTTTT. The rearrangement uses TRBV28 and TRBJ1-4; D call uncertain. The length of the CDR3 is 13 residues. Trimming shortened V by 2 bases and J by 13 bases, and 14 bases separated the two germline ends. From germline, CDR1 is MDHEN and CDR2 SYDVKM.

The rearrangement links TRBV7-2 to TRBJ1-1; weak D call: TRBD1 (6 bases). CDR1 is SGHTA, CDR2 FQGNSA, per germline. This CDR3 spans 14 amino acids. The V and J ends lost 1 base and 10 bases respectively, with 16 bases between them. The CDR3 nucleotides read TGTGCCAGCAGCTTAGGTGGGGGCAGCTTACCAGCTTTCTTT. Translating it yields CASSLGGGSLPAFF.

V and J are TRBV6-1 and TRBJ1-2; TRBD1 is a possible D gene (5 bases). CDR1 is MNHNS and CDR2 is SASEGT in the germline V gene. The CDR3 totals 17 residues. V lost 0 bases to trimming and J lost 4 bases, with 18 bases between them. CDR3 residues: CASSEALRQGLPYGYTF. The CDR3 DNA is TGTGCCAGCAGTGAAGCGCTTCGGCAGGGCCTTCCCTATGGCTACACCTTC.

The genes are TRBV11-3 and TRBJ1-1; TRBD1 is a possible D gene (6 bases). V lost 4 bases, J lost 2 bases, and 17 bases lay in between. The CDR3 totals 16 residues. From germline, CDR1 is SGHNT and CDR2 YENEEA. The CDR3 DNA reads as TGTGCCAGCAGCTGGGGGGGGCACCCGGTAAACACTGAAGCTTTCTTT. It is translated as CASSWGGHPVNTEAFF.

This chain links TRBV5-1 with TRBJ1-1, with TRBD1 identical over 7 bases. Losses at the gene ends were 2 bases for V and 0 bases for J; bases not matched to a gene: 1. Germline lookup yields CDR1 SGHRS and CDR2 YFSETQ. The CDR3 contains 14 residues. In DNA, the CDR3 is TGCGCCAGCAGCTTACAGGGGATGAACACTGAAGCTTTCTTT. Translation gives CASSLQGMNTEAFF.